The next 2 T cell receptor beta chains were all read from a single sample in a study of cytomegalovirus exposure and HLA in healthy donors. Sequenced by immunoSEQ multiplex PCR; TCRdb stores in-frame clones only, minus some. The sample has approximately 65,000 clones; approximately 90% are singletons. Sequences were obtained from PBMCs. The receptors were sampled from a man between 18 and 29 years old in good health and CMV-seronegative.

The chain recombines TRBV30 with TRBJ2-2, with 7 bases fitting TRBD2. The CDR3 length is 16 residues. The germline V gene encodes CDR1 GTSNPN and CDR2 SVGIG (reference sequence). V shed 8 bases, J shed 0 bases, and the junction held 12 bases outside the gene matches. The CDR3 coding sequence is TGTGCCGCTGGGGGTTATCGGGGGGCGAACACCGGGGAGCTGTTTTTT. It encodes CAAGGYRGANTGELFF.

The chain combines TRBV9 with TRBJ2-7; D is ambiguous. The CDR3 covers 16 residues. The germline V gene encodes CDR1 SGDLS and CDR2 YYNGEE. The V end lost 0 bases, the J end lost 3 bases, and 16 bases lay between the germline ends. For the CDR3, the DNA is TGTGCCAGCAGCGTAGGCTTGGAGCCTAAACTCTACGAGCAGTACTTC. Translation gives CASSVGLEPKLYEQYF.